The table lists the clone carrying this T cell receptor (beta chain) with a few counts. This specimen belongs to a study of blood T cell repertoires in COVID-19. About the research overall: The analysed material was cDNA or gDNA that came from T cells, B-cell-depleted T cells, or PBMCs.

This CDR3 has 15 amino acids. From germline, CDR1 is LGHDT and CDR2 YNNKEL (reference sequence). V dropped 0 bases and J dropped 5 bases, with 13 bases sitting between them. TCRdb's table, derived via immunoSEQ multiplex PCR, lists solely in-frame clones and lacks some. Among roughly 260,000 clones listed, around 85% were seen once. This clonotype originated in a woman aged 40 to 55 with active or convalescent COVID-19. The V and J genes are TRBV3-1 (or the pseudogene TRBV3-2) and TRBJ2-5; D unclear. Sequencing used peripheral blood. The CDR3 here is CASSQEVPRWETQYF. The DNA of the CDR3 is TGTGCCAGCAGCCAAGAAGTCCCGCGGTGGGAGACCCAGTACTTC.